A selection of T cell receptor beta chains follows, all from one sample in a study of Graves' ophthalmopathy and Graves' hyperthyroidism. MiXCR was run by TCRdb on the multiplex PCR reads, yielding one entry per CDR3 protein. This sample carries fewer than 350,000 distinct CDR3 sequences, 15% to 20% of them seen once, and the ten largest clones take 10% to 15%. Material for sequencing was peripheral blood. Receptors originate from an adult man with Graves' ophthalmopathy. The CDR3 runs from the conserved cysteine through the conserved F or W. The D gene is left open where the match is weak. The size entry is marked missing in some rows and otherwise reads once, few, many or a size class.

size	D	V	J	DNA	CDR3
many	NA	TRBV20-1	TRBJ1-2	TGCAGTGCTAACATCCCAACACAAACCTATGGCTACACCTTC	CSANIPTQTYGYTF
NA	TRBD2	TRBV7-3	TRBJ2-7	TGTGCCAGCAGCTTAATATCGTGGGAGGGCTGGGACGAGCTCCACTACGAGCAGTACTTC	CASSLISWEGWDELHYEQYF
many	TRBD1	TRBV30	TRBJ2-2	TGTGCCTGGAGTGTAGACCGTCAGGGGGCCGGGGAGCTGTTTTTT	CAWSVDRQGAGELFF
many	NA	TRBV5-1	TRBJ2-2	TGCGCCAGCAGCTGGGGCTCCGGGGCGAACACCGGGGAGCTGTTTTTT	CASSWGSGANTGELFF
NA	NA	TRBV19	TRBJ1-1	TGTGCCAGTAGTACACGGCGGGTCACTGAAGCTTTCTTT	CASSTRRVTEAFF
many	NA	TRBV4-1	TRBJ2-7	TGCGCCAGCAGCCAAGAGCACAGGGGGGGACTTTACGAGCAGTACTTC	CASSQEHRGGLYEQYF
many	NA	TRBV2	TRBJ2-7	TGTGCCAGCAGTCCCGAGGGTACTACTTACGAGCAGTACTTC	CASSPEGTTYEQYF
many	NA	TRBV13	TRBJ2-7	TGTGCCAGCAGCTCCCAGACAGGCTCTGGAGAGCAGTACTTC	CASSSQTGSGEQYF
many	NA	TRBV28	TRBJ2-2	TGTGCCAGCAGTTTCCGACAGTCCCCCGGGGAGCTGTTTTTT	CASSFRQSPGELFF
many	NA	TRBV30	TRBJ2-5	TGTGCCTGGAGTGAAGGACATCGCGGGACGGAGACCCAGTACTTC	CAWSEGHRGTETQYF
many	TRBD1	TRBV6-1	TRBJ2-7	TGTGCCAGCAGTGCATGGGACAGGGCATACGAGCAGTACTTC	CASSAWDRAYEQYF
many	NA	TRBV7-6	TRBJ1-1	TGTGCCAGCAGCTCTCTGGGGAGTTGGACTGAAGCTTTCTTT	CASSSLGSWTEAFF
many	NA	TRBV6-2/TRBV6-3	TRBJ1-1	TGTGCCAGCAGGCAGGGGAGGGGGACTGAAGCTTTCTTT	CASRQGRGTEAFF
many	NA	TRBV20-1	TRBJ2-7	TGCAGTGCTAGTCCGGGGGCTGGCTCCTACGAGCAGTACTTC	CSASPGAGSYEQYF
many	NA	TRBV11-2	TRBJ2-7	TGTGCCAGCACCCTAACGTCGGACAGCTCCTACGAGCAGTACTTC	CASTLTSDSSYEQYF
many	NA	TRBV6-1	TRBJ1-6	TGTGCCACCGTTCCCCTTGGTACAAATTCACCCCTCCACTTT	CATVPLGTNSPLHF
many	TRBD2	TRBV29-1	TRBJ2-5	TGCAGCGGGGAGGCGGGGGGGGAGACCCAGTACTTC	CSGEAGGETQYF
many	NA	TRBV20-1	TRBJ1-1	TGCAGTGCTAGAGTATCTGGGGTGGATGAAGCTTTCTTT	CSARVSGVDEAFF
many	NA	TRBV15	TRBJ2-7	TGTGCCACCAGCAGAGATCGTCCGGGGAGCTCCTACGAGCAGTACTTC	CATSRDRPGSSYEQYF
many	NA	TRBV20-1	TRBJ2-7	TGCAGTGCTAGAGATTTCAGCAGGCCCGGTGGCTACGAGCAGTACTTC	CSARDFSRPGGYEQYF
many	NA	TRBV12-3/TRBV12-4	TRBJ1-6	TGTGCCAGCAGCCAGGACCCGCCAGGTTCCCTCCACTTT	CASSQDPPGSLHF
NA	TRBD2	TRBV12-3/TRBV12-4	TRBJ2-5	TGTGCCAGCAGTCCGCGGACTAGCGGAGGTGGGGGATCCGAGACCCAGTACTTC	CASSPRTSGGGGSETQYF